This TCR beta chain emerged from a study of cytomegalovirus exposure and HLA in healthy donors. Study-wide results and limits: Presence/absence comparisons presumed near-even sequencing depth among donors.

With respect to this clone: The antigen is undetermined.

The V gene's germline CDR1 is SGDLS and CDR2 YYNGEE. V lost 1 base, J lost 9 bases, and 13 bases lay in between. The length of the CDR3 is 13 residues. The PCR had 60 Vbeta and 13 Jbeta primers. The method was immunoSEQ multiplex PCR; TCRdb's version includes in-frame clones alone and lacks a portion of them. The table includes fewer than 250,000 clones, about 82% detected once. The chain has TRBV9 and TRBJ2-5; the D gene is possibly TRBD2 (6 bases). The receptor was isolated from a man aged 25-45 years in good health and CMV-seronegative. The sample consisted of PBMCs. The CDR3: CASSVNLGEAQYF. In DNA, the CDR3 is TGTGCCAGCAGCGTAAATCTGGGGGAGGCCCAGTACTTC.